This TCR beta chain emerged from a study of radiotherapy plus CTLA-4 blockade in lung cancer (dated by TCRdb to about 2018). Background on the whole study: Objective responses occurred in approximately 19% of enrolled patients, and about 33% achieved disease control. Study-level results and caveats: After treatment with radiotherapy and ipilimumab, TCR clones that came from tumors expanded in the peripheral blood. The strongest predictors of response, as reported, were early dynamic changes in blood T cell clones along with a rise in serum interferon-beta after radiation.

Germline trimming: 4 bases from V, 1 base from J; junction bases outside gene matches: 7. The CDR3 spans 16 residues, from the cysteine through the phenylalanine. This entry keeps only the CDR3 DNA: 48 bases, framed from base 1. The germline V gene gives CDR1 as MDHEN and CDR2 as SYDVKM. Focal radiation therapy combined with CTLA-4 blockade (ipilimumab) was tested in patients with chemo-refractory metastatic non-small-cell lung cancer. With regard to this clone: Its antigen is not yet known. Per-nucleotide qualities are absent, and no much larger clonotype sits a single base away.

Libraries came from the immunoSEQ multiplex PCR assay. Entries here come from immuneACCESS through TCRdb and include only in-frame sequences with V and J called. Some clones fail to appear in such tables; in the studies checked, an unresolved V gene covers under half of the shortfall, and the cause of the remainder is unknown. The sample has 65,000 to 85,000 clones on record, approximately 76% of them singletons. Of the sample, approximately 15% is held by the ten largest clones. The sequence links TRBV28 to TRBJ2-4, with 7 central nucleotides matching TRBD1. The sample was peripheral blood, taken from a patient treated with radiotherapy plus ipilimumab. The source is a human donor with non-small cell lung cancer whose response to radiotherapy plus ipilimumab could not be evaluated. Some clones in this sample may be carry-over from other donors' samples. The sequenced DNA is TGTGCCAGCAGTTCACAGGGGAGTGGGGCCAAAAACATTCAGTACTTC. It codes for CASSSQGSGAKNIQYF.